Sequencing of this T cell receptor beta chain was carried out in a study of identical twins. One entry per CDR3 protein, called by TCRdb with MiXCR from the 5' RACE reads. The repertoire holds 250,000 to 300,000 distinct CDR3 sequences, about 9% seen once, with 2.5% to 3.5% in the top ten. Every one of the donors was a healthy Caucasian. This clonotype occurred a few times. The target antigen is unknown. Whole-study results and caveats: It was possible that invariant MAIT and iNKT cells partly confounded the zero-insertion analyses. Beta out-of-frame sequences displayed a weaker excess of sharing between twins. In drawing conclusions, the study used cross-sectional statistical analysis and did not follow the same donors.

Germline CDR1 DFQATT, CDR2 SNEGSKA (reference sequence). The CDR3 extends over 15 amino acids. Trimming left V 6 bases short and J 2 bases short, with 19 bases between. The sample was also linked to a second study, of yellow fever vaccine responses in identical twins.

The rearrangement uses TRBV20-1 and TRBJ2-5, with D possibly TRBD2 on 6 matching bases. The source material was CD8+ T cells sorted from blood. The clonotype comes from a woman aged 18-29 years in good health. CDR3 nucleotides: TGCAGTGCAACTCACCGCCCGGGGACTCAAGAGACCCAGTACTTC. It codes for CSATHRPGTQETQYF.